This T cell receptor (beta chain) emerged from a study of T cell changes during pregnancy in multiple sclerosis. Assay used: immunoSEQ multiplex PCR; TCRdb lists only in-frame clones, some missing. The sample shows about 52,000 clones, around nine tenths of them seen only once. Sequencing was performed on CD4+ T cells from peripheral blood mononuclear cells, taken before pregnancy. The receptor comes from a female donor with multiple sclerosis, enrolled in a pregnancy study.

In nucleotides, the CDR3 is TGCGCCAGCAGCCAAGACGGGGCCTACGAGCAGTACTTC. It codes for CASSQDGAYEQYF. The chain links TRBV4-1 to TRBJ2-7; TRBD2 might be the D (5 bases). This CDR3 is built from 13 residues. V was trimmed by 0 bases and J by 2 bases, leaving 5 bases between them. Per germline, CDR1 MGHRA and CDR2 YSYEKL.